This T cell receptor (beta chain) was obtained from a study of blood T cell repertoires in COVID-19. About the research overall: In each case, the material was cDNA or gDNA derived from T cells, B-cell-depleted T cells, or PBMCs.

The CDR3 is 14 residues long. Trimming stripped 0 bases from V and 2 bases from J, with 6 bases between. CDR1 is SGHAT and CDR2 is FQNNGV in the germline V gene. Under the authors' procedure: By means of reference gene primer amplification, nucleated cell counts were estimated. TCRdb's copy holds only in-frame clones and misses some; the assay was immunoSEQ multiplex PCR. The DNA was the basis for D and trimming; V, J and clone size are from that table. The data show about 34,000 clones, roughly 73% seen once. The receptor's source is a man aged 80 or over with active or convalescent COVID-19. The rearrangement links TRBV11-2 to TRBJ2-3; D is undetermined. The source material was peripheral blood. DNA of the CDR3: TGTGCCAGCAGCTTAGATTTATACACAGATACGCAGTATTTT. This codes for CASSLDLYTDTQYF.